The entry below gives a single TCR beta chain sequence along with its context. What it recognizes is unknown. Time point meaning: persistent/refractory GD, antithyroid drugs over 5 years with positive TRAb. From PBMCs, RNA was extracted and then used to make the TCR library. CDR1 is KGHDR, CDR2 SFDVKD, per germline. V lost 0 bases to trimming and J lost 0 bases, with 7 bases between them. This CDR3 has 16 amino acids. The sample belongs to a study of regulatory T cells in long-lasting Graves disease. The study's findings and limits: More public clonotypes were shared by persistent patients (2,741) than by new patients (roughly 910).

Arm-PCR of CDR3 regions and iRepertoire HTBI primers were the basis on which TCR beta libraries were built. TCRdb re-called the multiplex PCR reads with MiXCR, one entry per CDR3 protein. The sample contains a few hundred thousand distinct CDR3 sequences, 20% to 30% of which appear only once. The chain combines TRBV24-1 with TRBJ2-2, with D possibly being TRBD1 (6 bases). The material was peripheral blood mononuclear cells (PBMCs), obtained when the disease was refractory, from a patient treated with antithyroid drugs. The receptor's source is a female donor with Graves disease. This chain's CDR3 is CATSDLRQANTGELFF. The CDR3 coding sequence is TGTGCCACCAGTGATTTGAGACAGGCGAACACCGGGGAGCTGTTTTTT.